This record concerns one T cell receptor beta chain sequence. CDR1 and CDR2 (germline): MDHEN, SYDVKM. CDR3 length: 16 residues. For each CDR3 protein, TCRdb gives one entry from its re-call of the 5' RACE reads, without DNA. The specimen's table records 500,000 or so distinct CDR3 sequences. This sample is drawn from a study of T cells expressing NK-cell markers. Sequenced sample: blood T cells: a sorted CD56 or NKG2C T cell subset, CD4+ or CD8+ T cells, or bulk PBMC T cells (not recorded which). This receptor was obtained from a man aged 18 to 30 in good health. This chain links TRBV28 with TRBJ2-6; TCRdb picks TRBD2, but there is no DNA to check that call. Here the CDR3 reads CASSIGTSTGANVLTF.